A single sample is the source of the 30 T cell receptor beta chains below, sequenced in a study of CD8+ T cells in alopecia areata. Indicated treatment: oral pan-JAK inhibitor, 5-10 mg twice daily. Investigators isolated RNA and reverse transcribed it into cDNA to act as the sequencing template. TCRdb keeps only in-frame clones here, not all; method: immunoSEQ multiplex PCR. The data contain fewer than 110,000 clones, around 86% of them singletons. The starting material was CD8+ T cells sorted from blood, obtained at approximately week 30, from a patient treated with tofacitinib. These receptors all come from a human donor with alopecia areata.

V usage is TRBV12-5 and J usage is TRBJ2-1; possibly TRBD1 for D (6 bases). The CDR3 spans 13 residues. The V end lost 3 bases, the J end lost 7 bases, and 10 bases lay between the germline ends. Germline V CDR1 and CDR2: LGHNT, FRNRAP. The DNA of the CDR3 is TGTGCTAGTGGTTTATACCAGGGGAATGAGCAGTTCTTC. It translates to CASGLYQGNEQFF.

V gene TRBV27 combines with J gene TRBJ2-3; unclear D gene. The V and J ends lost 4 bases and 0 bases respectively, with 8 bases between them. The germline gives CDR1 MNHEY, CDR2 SMNVEV (reference sequence). There are 14 residues in the CDR3. The CDR3 DNA is TGTGCCAGCAGTTGGGGATCTAGCACAGATACGCAGTATTTT. Its translation is CASSWGSSTDTQYF.

The chain links TRBV27 to TRBJ1-2; 8 positions match TRBD1. Germline loops: CDR1 MNHEY, CDR2 SMNVEV (reference sequence). This CDR3 comprises 12 residues. The V segment lost 6 bases and the J segment 8 bases; nucleotides outside the gene matches: 5. The CDR3 DNA reads TGTGCCAGCAGACAGGGGGTAGACGGCTACACCTTC. Encoded protein: CASRQGVDGYTF.

This chain joins TRBV7-9 and TRBJ2-3, with no clear D. Germline CDR1 is SEHNR and CDR2 is FQNEAQ (reference sequence). V was clipped by 4 bases and J by 2 bases, with 10 bases between them. The length of the CDR3 is 14 residues. The chain's CDR3 is CASSSPSYTDTQYF. The CDR3 nucleotides read TGTGCCAGCAGCTCTCCTTCGTACACAGATACGCAGTATTTT. Drawing the rest from reference TRBV7-9 and TRBJ2-3, the complete variable domain is DTGVSQNPRHKITKRGQNVTFRCDPISEHNRLYWYRQTLGQGPEFLTYFQNEAQLEKSRLLSDRFSAERPKGSFSTLEIQRTEQGDSAMYLCASSSPSYTDTQYFGPGTRLTVL.

The V call is TRBV2, the J call TRBJ2-5, with 9 nucleotides matching TRBD1. Germline trimming cut 7 bases from V and 3 bases from J; bases unmatched to any gene: 9. Looked up from germline, CDR1 is SNHLY and CDR2 is FYNNEI. The CDR3 contains 15 residues. CDR3 loop: CASMTGGGIKETQYF. Here the CDR3 DNA reads TGTGCCAGCATGACAGGGGGGGGAATAAAAGAGACCCAGTACTTC. The variable domain in full, with the rest retrieved from reference TRBV2 and TRBJ2-5, is EPEVTQTPSHQVTQMGQEVILRCVPISNHLYFYWYRQILGQKVEFLVSFYNNEISEKSEIFDDQFSVERPDGSNFTLKIRSTKLEDSAMYFCASMTGGGIKETQYFGPGTRLLVL.

V gene TRBV6-5 combines with J gene TRBJ1-5, with no clear D. The V end was cut by 5 bases, the J end by 7 bases, with 3 bases between. This CDR3 region has 10 residues. Germline V lookup: CDR1 MNHEY, CDR2 SVGAGI. CDR3 region: CASSKQPQHF. The CDR3 region has the DNA TGTGCCAGCAGTAAACAGCCCCAGCATTTT.

The chain employs TRBV27 and TRBJ1-2; the D is unclear. V lost 5 bases, J lost 7 bases, and 17 bases lay in between. The CDR3 is 14 residues long. CDR1 is MNHEY and CDR2 is SMNVEV in the germline V gene (reference sequence). This CDR3 reads CASSRNGRSGGYTF. CDR3 coding DNA: TGTGCCAGCAGTCGAAACGGCCGTAGCGGTGGCTACACCTTC.

The chain couples TRBV5-6 to TRBJ1-2; D gene unclear. Germline V gene data show CDR1 as SGHDT and CDR2 as YYEEEE. The CDR3 loop spans 15 amino acids. V dropped 0 bases and J dropped 3 bases, with 12 bases sitting between them. The CDR3 loop is CASSLGTDLYYGYTF. CDR3 nucleotide sequence: TGTGCCAGCAGCTTGGGGACGGATTTATACTATGGCTACACCTTC.

The V gene is TRBV5-6, the J gene TRBJ2-1; the match to TRBD1 covers 9 bases. In germline, CDR1 is SGHDT, CDR2 YYEEEE. CDR3 length equals 15 residues. The V and J ends lost 2 bases and 3 bases, in that order; junction bases with no gene match: 3. Written as DNA, the CDR3 is TGTGCCAGCAGCTTAGACAGGGGGATCTACAATGAGCAGTTCTTC. Amino acid sequence: CASSLDRGIYNEQFF.

The chain joins TRBV30 to TRBJ2-7; D remains unclear. Trimming left V 0 bases short and J 2 bases short, with 8 bases between. The CDR3 covers 13 residues. In germline, CDR1 is GTSNPN, CDR2 SVGIG (reference sequence). This CDR3 reads CAWSVQQAYEQYF. The DNA for the CDR3 is TGTGCCTGGAGTGTCCAGCAGGCCTACGAGCAGTACTTC.

This clone was detected only a few times. J is TRBJ2-1 and V is TRBV7-9; weak D call: TRBD1 (5 bases). The V gene lost 1 base and the J gene lost 8 bases, with 12 bases spanning the gap. The CDR3 runs to 14 residues. Germline CDR1 reads SEHNR; CDR2 reads FQNEAQ (reference sequence). Written as DNA, the CDR3 is TGTGCCAGCAGCTTAGGAGGTCAGGGTTATGAGCAGTTCTTC. Translated, it gives CASSLGGQGYEQFF. The full variable domain, rest sourced from reference TRBV7-9 and TRBJ2-1, is DTGVSQNPRHKITKRGQNVTFRCDPISEHNRLYWYRQTLGQGPEFLTYFQNEAQLEKSRLLSDRFSAERPKGSFSTLEIQRTEQGDSAMYLCASSLGGQGYEQFFGPGTRLTVL.

This clone was counted a single time. V is TRBV7-9 and J is TRBJ2-7; D remains ambiguous. This CDR3 comprises 14 residues. V lost 2 bases to trimming and J lost 3 bases, with 11 bases between them. The V gene's germline CDR1 is SEHNR and CDR2 FQNEAQ (reference sequence). Here the CDR3 DNA reads TGTGCCAGCAGCTTAACGGTTGCGTTCTACGAGCAGTACTTC. Translation gives CASSLTVAFYEQYF.

The V call is TRBV29-1, the J call TRBJ2-7; 9 bases agree with TRBD2. Germline V gene lookup returns CDR1 SQVTM and CDR2 ANQGSEA. The V gene end was trimmed by 4 bases and the J gene end by 7 bases; junction bases not matched to a gene: 17. CDR3 length equals 16 residues. The DNA of the CDR3 is TGCAGCGTTGGGGCTAGCGGGGAAGGCCCGGGGCGGGAGCAGTACTTC. Translation: CSVGASGEGPGREQYF.

This clone was picked up a small number of times. The V and J genes are TRBV13 and TRBJ1-1; a weak D match, TRBD1 (5 bases). The ends were cut back, 0 bases at V and 1 base at J, with 18 bases in the middle. The CDR3 has 18 residues. CDR1 is PRHDT and CDR2 is FYEKMQ in the germline V gene (reference sequence). In DNA form, the CDR3 reads TGTGCCAGCAGCTTAGGAGGGATTGCCACAGGAAAGAACACTGAAGCTTTCTTT. It codes for CASSLGGIATGKNTEAFF. Looking up the rest from reference TRBV13 and TRBJ1-1 gives the full variable domain: AAGVIQSPRHLIKEKRETATLKCYPIPRHDTVYWYQQGPGQDPQFLISFYEKMQSDKGSIPDRFSAQQFSDYHSELNMSSLELGDSALYFCASSLGGIATGKNTEAFFGQGTRLTVV.

The rearrangement uses TRBV10-3 and TRBJ1-1; no firm D call. Trimming left V 8 bases short and J 3 bases short, with 13 bases between. The CDR3 loop spans 13 amino acids. Per the germline V gene, CDR1 is ENHRY and CDR2 is SYGVKD. The DNA for the CDR3 is TGTGCCATCCGGTACAACCGTCACACTGAAGCTTTCTTT. This translates into CAIRYNRHTEAFF.

CDR3 sequence (DNA): TGCGCCAGCAGCTCCAGACTAGCGGGACACACCGGGGAGCTGTTTTTT. It encodes CASSSRLAGHTGELFF. The V gene is TRBV5-1, the J gene TRBJ2-2, with TRBD2 matching over 11 bases. The CDR3 is 16 amino acids. Germline CDR1 is SGHRS and CDR2 is YFSETQ. V was pared by 3 bases and J by 3 bases, with 4 bases of the junction left unmatched.

V usage is TRBV7-8 and J usage is TRBJ2-2; unclear D gene. Trimming shortened V by 5 bases and J by 1 base, and 8 bases separated the two germline ends. CDR1 and CDR2 (germline): SGHVS, FQNEAQ. The CDR3 has 14 amino acids. The CDR3 DNA reads TGTGCCAGCAGCGACCGACAGAACACCGGGGAGCTGTTTTTT. Encoded protein: CASSDRQNTGELFF.

The chain combines TRBV5-1 with TRBJ2-1, with D maybe TRBD2 (5 bases). The CDR3 contains 13 residues. Germline lookup yields CDR1 SGHRS and CDR2 YFSETQ. Trimming shortened V by 4 bases and J by 7 bases, and 12 bases separated the two germline ends. The CDR3: CASSPDGVNEQFF. The DNA for the CDR3 is TGCGCCAGCAGCCCCGACGGGGTTAATGAGCAGTTCTTC.

The V gene is TRBV30, the J gene TRBJ1-1, with TRBD1 matching 7 bases. Trimming took 2 bases from V and 0 from J; bases not matched to a gene: 3. The CDR3 spans 14 residues. Germline V gene data show CDR1 as GTSNPN and CDR2 as SVGIG (reference sequence). The CDR3 region has the DNA TGTGCCTGGAGTCTGACAGGGATGAACACTGAAGCTTTCTTT. Protein: CAWSLTGMNTEAFF. The full variable domain, its missing parts supplied by reference TRBV30 and TRBJ1-1, is SQTIHQWPATLVQPVGSPLSLECTVEGTSNPNLYWYRQAAGRGLQLLFYSVGIGQISSEVPQNLSASRPQDRQFILSSKKLLLSDSGFYLCAWSLTGMNTEAFFGQGTRLTVV.

This sequence joins TRBV7-3 and TRBJ2-1; D not resolved. CDR1 and CDR2 from the germline V gene are SGHTA and FQGTGA. Between the trimmed V and J ends, which lost 5 bases and 0 bases, there was a span of 11 bases. The CDR3 has 15 amino acids. CDR3 coding DNA: TGTGCCAGCAGCCCAGTCCCGAGCTCCTACAATGAGCAGTTCTTC. This translates into CASSPVPSSYNEQFF.

V gene TRBV7-9 combines with J gene TRBJ1-2; D might be TRBD1 (6 bases). The CDR3 spans 15 residues. Trimming removed 0 bases at V and 6 bases at J, with 14 bases between. Germline V gene data show CDR1 as SEHNR and CDR2 as FQNEAQ (reference sequence). The CDR3 nucleotides read TGTGCCAGCAGCTTAGCGAACAGGGACCTTGATGGCTACACCTTC. Translation: CASSLANRDLDGYTF.

This clone was found a few times. The rearrangement joins TRBV27 to TRBJ2-7; the D gene is possibly TRBD1 (6 bases). CDR1 is MNHEY and CDR2 is SMNVEV in the germline V gene (reference sequence). Trimming pared 1 base from V and 5 bases from J, leaving 15 bases between. The CDR3 runs to 15 residues. The CDR3 is CASSLFPGGQHEQYF. The CDR3 nucleotides are TGTGCCAGCAGTTTATTCCCTGGGGGCCAGCACGAGCAGTACTTC.

The V and J genes are TRBV5-4 and TRBJ1-4, with D tentatively TRBD1 (5 bases). The CDR3 spans 14 residues. Germline CDR1 reads SGHNT; CDR2 reads YYREEE (reference sequence). V lost 3 bases, J lost 8 bases, and 14 bases lay in between. The CDR3 sequence is CASSSGTSSEKLFF. CDR3 DNA: TGTGCCAGCAGCTCCGGGACCTCATCGGAAAAACTGTTTTTT.

The rearrangement joins TRBV7-9 to TRBJ2-3; D unresolved. The CDR3 runs 14 residues. Trimming stripped 4 bases from V and 2 bases from J, with 10 bases between. Germline assignment: CDR1 SEHNR and CDR2 FQNEAQ (reference sequence). For the CDR3, the DNA is TGTGCCAGCAGCTCCGGGCCAGCCACAGATACGCAGTATTTT. It yields the protein CASSSGPATDTQYF.

The rearrangement joins TRBV2 to TRBJ1-2; D not certain. Trimming took 7 bases from V and 8 from J, leaving 20 bases between them. The CDR3 extends over 14 amino acids. Germline loops: CDR1 SNHLY, CDR2 FYNNEI. CDR3 loop: CASTTGQGLLGYTF. For the CDR3, the DNA is TGTGCCAGCACGACTGGGCAAGGGCTCTTGGGCTACACCTTC.

The V gene is TRBV11-2, the J gene TRBJ2-1; TRBD2 aligns across 8 bases. V was pared by 2 bases and J by 8 bases, with 8 bases of the junction left unmatched. This CDR3 is 15 amino acids long. CDR1 is SGHAT and CDR2 is FQNNGV in the germline V gene. The CDR3 sequence: CASSLSSGSTDEQFF. For the CDR3, the DNA is TGTGCCAGCAGCTTATCGAGCGGGAGTACCGATGAGCAGTTCTTC.

J is TRBJ2-7 and V is TRBV7-9; TRBD1 aligns across 7 bases. This CDR3 spans 13 amino acids. Germline trimming cut 5 bases from V and 3 bases from J; bases unmatched to any gene: 4. The V gene's germline CDR1 is SEHNR and CDR2 FQNEAQ (reference sequence). CDR3 loop: CASSRGGYYEQYF. DNA for the CDR3: TGTGCCAGCAGCCGAGGGGGCTACTACGAGCAGTACTTC.

The DNA of the CDR3 is TGTGCCAGCAGCCCTTCCCGGACAGGGGCCTACGAGCAGTACTTC. Amino acids: CASSPSRTGAYEQYF. V is TRBV27 and J is TRBJ2-7, with 9 bases fitting TRBD1. This CDR3 spans 15 amino acids. CDR1 and CDR2 (germline): MNHEY, SMNVEV (reference sequence). J lost 2 bases, V lost 6 bases, and 8 bases had no gene match.

The V gene is TRBV27, the J gene TRBJ2-3; 7 positions match TRBD2. This CDR3 has 13 residues. Germline assignment: CDR1 MNHEY and CDR2 SMNVEV (reference sequence). The trim removed 5 bases at V and 7 bases at J, leaving 6 bases unmatched. The CDR3 nucleotides are TGTGCCAGCAGTCCGGGGGACTACTATACGCAGTATTTT. Its translation is CASSPGDYYTQYF.

CDR3 protein: CASSLPRTDTQYF. The CDR3 nucleotides are TGTGCCAGCAGCCTACCCAGAACAGATACGCAGTATTTT. The chain is built from TRBV11-2 and TRBJ2-3; D is undetermined. The CDR3 sequence is 13 residues long. In germline, CDR1 is SGHAT, CDR2 FQNNGV. Trimming took off 5 bases at V and 3 bases at J, with 9 bases between the two ends.